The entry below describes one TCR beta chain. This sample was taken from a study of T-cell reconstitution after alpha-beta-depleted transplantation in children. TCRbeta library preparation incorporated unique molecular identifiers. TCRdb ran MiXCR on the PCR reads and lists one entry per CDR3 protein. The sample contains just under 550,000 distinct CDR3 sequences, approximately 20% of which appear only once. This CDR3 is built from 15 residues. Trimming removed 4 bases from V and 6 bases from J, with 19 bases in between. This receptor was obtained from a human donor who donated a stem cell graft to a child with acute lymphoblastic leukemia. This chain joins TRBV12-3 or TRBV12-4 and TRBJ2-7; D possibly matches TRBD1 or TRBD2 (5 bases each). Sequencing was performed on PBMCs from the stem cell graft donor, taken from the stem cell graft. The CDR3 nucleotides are TGTGCCAGCAGTTCAAACGACTGGGGGTGGCGCGAGCAGTACTTC. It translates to CASSSNDWGWREQYF.